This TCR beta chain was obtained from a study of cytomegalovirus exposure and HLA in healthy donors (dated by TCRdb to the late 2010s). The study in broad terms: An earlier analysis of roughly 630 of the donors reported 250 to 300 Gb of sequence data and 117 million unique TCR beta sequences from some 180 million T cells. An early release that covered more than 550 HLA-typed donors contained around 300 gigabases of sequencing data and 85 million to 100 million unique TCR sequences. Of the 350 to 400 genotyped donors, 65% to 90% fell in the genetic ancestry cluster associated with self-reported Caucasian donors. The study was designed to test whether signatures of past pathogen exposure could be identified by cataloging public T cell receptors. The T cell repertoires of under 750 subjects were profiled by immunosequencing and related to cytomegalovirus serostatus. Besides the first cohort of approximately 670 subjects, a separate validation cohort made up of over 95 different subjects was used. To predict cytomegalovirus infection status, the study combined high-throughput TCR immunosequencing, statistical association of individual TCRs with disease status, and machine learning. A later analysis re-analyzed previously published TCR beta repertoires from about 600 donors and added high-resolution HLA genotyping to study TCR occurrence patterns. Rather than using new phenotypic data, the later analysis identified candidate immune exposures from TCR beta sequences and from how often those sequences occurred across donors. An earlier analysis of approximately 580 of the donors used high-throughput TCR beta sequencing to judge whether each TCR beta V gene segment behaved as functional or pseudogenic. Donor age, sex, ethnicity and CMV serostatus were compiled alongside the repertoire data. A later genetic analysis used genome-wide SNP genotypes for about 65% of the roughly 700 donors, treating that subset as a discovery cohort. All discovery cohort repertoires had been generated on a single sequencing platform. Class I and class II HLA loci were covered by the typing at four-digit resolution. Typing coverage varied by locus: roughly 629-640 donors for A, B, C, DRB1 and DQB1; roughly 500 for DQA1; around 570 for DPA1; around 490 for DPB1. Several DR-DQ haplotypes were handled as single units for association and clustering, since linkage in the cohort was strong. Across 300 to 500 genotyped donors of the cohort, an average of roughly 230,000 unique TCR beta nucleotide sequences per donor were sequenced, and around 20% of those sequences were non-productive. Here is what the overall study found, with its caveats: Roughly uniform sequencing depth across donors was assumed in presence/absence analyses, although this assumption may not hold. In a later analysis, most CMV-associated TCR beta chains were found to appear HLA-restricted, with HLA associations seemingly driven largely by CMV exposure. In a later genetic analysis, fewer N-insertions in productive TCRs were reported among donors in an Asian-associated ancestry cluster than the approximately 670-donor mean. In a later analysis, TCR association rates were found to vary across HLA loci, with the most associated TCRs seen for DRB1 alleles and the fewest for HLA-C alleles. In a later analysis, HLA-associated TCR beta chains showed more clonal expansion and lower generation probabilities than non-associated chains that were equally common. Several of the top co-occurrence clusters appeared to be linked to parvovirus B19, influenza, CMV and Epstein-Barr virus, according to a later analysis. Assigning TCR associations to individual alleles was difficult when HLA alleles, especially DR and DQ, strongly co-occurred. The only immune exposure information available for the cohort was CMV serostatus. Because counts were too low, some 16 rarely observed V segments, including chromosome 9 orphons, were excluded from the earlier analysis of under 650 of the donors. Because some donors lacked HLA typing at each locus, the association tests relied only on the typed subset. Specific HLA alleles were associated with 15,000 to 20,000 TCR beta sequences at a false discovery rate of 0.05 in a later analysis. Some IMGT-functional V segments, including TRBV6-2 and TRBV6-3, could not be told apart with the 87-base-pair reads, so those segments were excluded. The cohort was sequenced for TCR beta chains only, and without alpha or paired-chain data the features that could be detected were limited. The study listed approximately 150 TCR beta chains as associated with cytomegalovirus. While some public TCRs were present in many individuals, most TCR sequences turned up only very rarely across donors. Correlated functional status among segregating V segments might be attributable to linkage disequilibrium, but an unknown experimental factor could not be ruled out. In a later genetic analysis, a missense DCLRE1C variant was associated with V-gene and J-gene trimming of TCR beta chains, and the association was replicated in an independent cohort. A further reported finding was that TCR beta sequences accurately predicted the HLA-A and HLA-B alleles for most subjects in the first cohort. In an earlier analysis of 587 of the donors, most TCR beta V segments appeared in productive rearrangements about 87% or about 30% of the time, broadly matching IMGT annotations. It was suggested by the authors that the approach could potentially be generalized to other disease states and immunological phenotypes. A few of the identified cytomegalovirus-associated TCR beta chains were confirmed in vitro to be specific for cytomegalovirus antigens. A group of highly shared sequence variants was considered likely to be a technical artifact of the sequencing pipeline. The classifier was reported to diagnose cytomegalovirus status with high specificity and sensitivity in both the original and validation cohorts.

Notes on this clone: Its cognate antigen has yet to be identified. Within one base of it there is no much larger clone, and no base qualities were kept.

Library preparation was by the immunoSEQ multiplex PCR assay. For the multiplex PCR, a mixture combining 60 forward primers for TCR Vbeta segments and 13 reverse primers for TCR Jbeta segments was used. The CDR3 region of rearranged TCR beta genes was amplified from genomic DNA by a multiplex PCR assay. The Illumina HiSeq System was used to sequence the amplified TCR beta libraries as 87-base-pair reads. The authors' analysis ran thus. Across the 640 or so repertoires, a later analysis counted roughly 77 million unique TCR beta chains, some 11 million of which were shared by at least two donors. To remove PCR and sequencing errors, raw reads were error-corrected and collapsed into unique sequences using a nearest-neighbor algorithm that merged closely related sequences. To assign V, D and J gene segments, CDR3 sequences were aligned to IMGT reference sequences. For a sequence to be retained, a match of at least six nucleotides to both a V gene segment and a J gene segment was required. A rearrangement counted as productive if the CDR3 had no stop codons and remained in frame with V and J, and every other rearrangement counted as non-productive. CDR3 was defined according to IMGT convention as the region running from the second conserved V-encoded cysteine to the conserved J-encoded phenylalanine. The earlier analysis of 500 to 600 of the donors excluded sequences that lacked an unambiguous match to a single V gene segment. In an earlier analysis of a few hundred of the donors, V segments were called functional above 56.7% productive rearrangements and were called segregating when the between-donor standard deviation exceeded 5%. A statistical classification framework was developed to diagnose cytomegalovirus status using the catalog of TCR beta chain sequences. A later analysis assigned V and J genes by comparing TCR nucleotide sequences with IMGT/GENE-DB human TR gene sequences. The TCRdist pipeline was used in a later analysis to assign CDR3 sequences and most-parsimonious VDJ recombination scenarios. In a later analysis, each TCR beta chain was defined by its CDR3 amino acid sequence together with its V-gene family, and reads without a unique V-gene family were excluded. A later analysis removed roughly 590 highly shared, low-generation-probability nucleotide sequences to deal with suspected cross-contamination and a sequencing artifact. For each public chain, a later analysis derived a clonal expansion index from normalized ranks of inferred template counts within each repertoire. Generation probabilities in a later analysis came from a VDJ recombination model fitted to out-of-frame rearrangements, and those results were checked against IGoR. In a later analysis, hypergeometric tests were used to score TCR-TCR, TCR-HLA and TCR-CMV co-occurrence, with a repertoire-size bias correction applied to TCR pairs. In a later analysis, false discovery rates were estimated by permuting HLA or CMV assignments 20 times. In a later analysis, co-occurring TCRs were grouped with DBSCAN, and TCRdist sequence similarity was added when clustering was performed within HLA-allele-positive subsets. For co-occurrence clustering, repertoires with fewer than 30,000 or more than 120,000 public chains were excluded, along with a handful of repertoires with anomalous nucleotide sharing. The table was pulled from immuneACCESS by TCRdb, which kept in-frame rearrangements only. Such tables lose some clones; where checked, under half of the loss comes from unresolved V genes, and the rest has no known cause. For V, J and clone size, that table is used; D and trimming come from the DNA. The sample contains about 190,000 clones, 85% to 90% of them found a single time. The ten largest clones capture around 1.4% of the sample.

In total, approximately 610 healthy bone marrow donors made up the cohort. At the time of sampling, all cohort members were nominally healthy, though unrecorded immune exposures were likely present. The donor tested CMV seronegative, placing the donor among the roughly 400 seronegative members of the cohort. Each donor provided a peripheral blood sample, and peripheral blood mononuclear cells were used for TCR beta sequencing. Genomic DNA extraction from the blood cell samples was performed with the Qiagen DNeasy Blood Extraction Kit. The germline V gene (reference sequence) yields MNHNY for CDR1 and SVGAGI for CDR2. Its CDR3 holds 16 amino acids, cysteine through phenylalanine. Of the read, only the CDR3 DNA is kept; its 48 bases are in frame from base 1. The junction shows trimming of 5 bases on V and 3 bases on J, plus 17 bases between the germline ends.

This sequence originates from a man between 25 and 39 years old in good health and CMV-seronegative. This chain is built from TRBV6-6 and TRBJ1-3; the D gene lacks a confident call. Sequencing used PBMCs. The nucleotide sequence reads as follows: TGTGCCAGCAGTCGACTAGGTGTCTCCGGTGGAAACACCATATATTTT. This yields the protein CASSRLGVSGGNTIYF.